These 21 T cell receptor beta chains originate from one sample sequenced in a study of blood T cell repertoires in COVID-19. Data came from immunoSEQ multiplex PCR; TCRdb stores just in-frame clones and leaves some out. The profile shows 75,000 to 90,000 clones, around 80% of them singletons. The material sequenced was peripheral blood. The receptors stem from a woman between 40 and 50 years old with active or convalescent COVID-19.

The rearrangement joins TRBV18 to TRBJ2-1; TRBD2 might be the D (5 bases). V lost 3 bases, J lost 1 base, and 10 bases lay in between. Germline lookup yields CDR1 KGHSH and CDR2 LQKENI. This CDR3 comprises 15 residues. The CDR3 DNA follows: TGTGCCAGCTCACCGAGGGTTGTTTCCTACAATGAGCAGTTCTTC. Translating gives CASSPRVVSYNEQFF.

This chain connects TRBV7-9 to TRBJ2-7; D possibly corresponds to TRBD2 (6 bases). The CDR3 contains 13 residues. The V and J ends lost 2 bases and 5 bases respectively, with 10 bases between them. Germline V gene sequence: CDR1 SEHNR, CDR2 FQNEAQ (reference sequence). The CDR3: CASSLRRDDEQYF. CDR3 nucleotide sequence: TGTGCCAGCAGCTTACGGCGGGATGACGAGCAGTACTTC.

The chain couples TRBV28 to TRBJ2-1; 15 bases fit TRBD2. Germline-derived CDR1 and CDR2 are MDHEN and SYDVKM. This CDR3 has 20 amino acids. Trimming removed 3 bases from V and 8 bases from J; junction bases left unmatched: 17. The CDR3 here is CASSFAQGYRTSGRADEQFF. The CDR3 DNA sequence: TGTGCCAGCAGTTTCGCCCAAGGGTATAGGACTAGCGGGAGGGCTGATGAGCAGTTCTTC.

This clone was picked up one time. Here the CDR3 reads CASSDNLGGAADTQYF. As DNA, the CDR3 is TGTGCCAGCAGTGATAATCTAGGGGGCGCGGCAGATACGCAGTATTTT. The chain has TRBV2 and TRBJ2-3; 7 bases agree with TRBD1. The V segment lost 3 bases and the J segment 4 bases; nucleotides outside the gene matches: 10. The CDR3 consists of 16 residues. The germline V gene has CDR1 SNHLY and CDR2 FYNNEI.

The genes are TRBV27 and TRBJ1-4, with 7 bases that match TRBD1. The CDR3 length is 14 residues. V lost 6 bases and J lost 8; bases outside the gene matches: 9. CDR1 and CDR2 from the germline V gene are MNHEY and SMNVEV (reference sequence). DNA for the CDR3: TGTGCCAGCAGCAACTCGGACAGGAAAGAAAAACTGTTTTTT. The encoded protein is CASSNSDRKEKLFF.

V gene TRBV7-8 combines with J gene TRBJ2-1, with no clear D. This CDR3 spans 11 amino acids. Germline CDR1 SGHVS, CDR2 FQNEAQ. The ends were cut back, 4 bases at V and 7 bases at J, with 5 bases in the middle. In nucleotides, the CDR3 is TGTGCCAGCAGCTCTAGGAATGAGCAGTTCTTC. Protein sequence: CASSSRNEQFF.

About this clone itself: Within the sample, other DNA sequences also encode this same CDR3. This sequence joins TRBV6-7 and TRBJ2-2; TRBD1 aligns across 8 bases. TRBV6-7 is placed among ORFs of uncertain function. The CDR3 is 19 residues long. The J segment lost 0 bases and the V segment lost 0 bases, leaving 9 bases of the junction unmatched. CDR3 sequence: CASSYSNNWGQANTGELFF. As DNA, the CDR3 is TGTGCCAGCAGTTACTCGAATAACTGGGGACAGGCGAACACCGGGGAGCTGTTTTTT.

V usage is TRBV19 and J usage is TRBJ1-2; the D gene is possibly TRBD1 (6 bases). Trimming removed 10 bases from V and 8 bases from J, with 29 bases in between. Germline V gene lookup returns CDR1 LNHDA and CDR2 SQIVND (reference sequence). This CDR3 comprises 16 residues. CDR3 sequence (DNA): TGTGCCATCGATAGCTGGAACAGGGAGACTATGGGGGGCTACACCTTC. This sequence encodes CAIDSWNRETMGGYTF.

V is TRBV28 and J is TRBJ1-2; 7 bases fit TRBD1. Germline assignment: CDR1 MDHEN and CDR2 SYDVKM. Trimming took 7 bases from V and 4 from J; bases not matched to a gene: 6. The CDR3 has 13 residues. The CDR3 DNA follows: TGTGCCAGCACAAAGGGGGCTGGCTATGGCTACACCTTC. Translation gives CASTKGAGYGYTF.

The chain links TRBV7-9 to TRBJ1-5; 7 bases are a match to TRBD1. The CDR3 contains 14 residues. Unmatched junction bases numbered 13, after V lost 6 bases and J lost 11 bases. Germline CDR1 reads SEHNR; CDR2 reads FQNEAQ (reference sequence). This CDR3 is CASSYGTAASAQHF. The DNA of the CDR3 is TGTGCCAGCAGTTATGGGACAGCCGCCTCGGCCCAGCATTTT.

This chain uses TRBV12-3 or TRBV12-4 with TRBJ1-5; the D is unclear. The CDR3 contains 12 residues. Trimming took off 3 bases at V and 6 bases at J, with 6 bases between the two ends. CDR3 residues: CASSFRGQPQHF. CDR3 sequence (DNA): TGTGCCAGCAGTTTTCGAGGTCAGCCCCAGCATTTT.

CDR3: CASSFAGDTEAFF. As DNA, the CDR3 is TGTGCCAGCAGTTTCGCAGGGGACACTGAAGCTTTCTTT. The V call is TRBV28, the J call TRBJ1-1; D is possibly TRBD1 (6 bases). The CDR3 covers 13 residues. V was clipped by 3 bases and J by 3 bases, with 8 bases between them. Germline V lookup: CDR1 MDHEN, CDR2 SYDVKM.

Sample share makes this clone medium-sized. CDR3 in amino acids: CASSQMDRVTYGYTF. The DNA of the CDR3 is TGTGCCAGCAGCCAAATGGACAGGGTTACCTATGGCTACACCTTC. The rearrangement uses TRBV4-2 and TRBJ1-2; 8 bases map to TRBD1. This CDR3 comprises 15 residues. The J segment lost 4 bases and the V segment lost 2 bases, leaving 6 bases of the junction unmatched. Germline CDR1 reads LGHNA; CDR2 reads YNFKEQ.

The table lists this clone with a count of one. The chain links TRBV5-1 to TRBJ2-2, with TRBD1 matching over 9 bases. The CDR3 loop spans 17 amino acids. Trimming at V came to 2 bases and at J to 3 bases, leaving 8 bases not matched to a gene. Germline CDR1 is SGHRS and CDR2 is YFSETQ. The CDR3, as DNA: TGCGCCAGCAGCTTCTCCCGGGACAGGGTTGACACCGGGGAGCTGTTTTTT. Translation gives CASSFSRDRVDTGELFF.

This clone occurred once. The CDR3 sequence is CATSDQRQPNYGYTF. Here the CDR3 DNA reads TGTGCCACCAGTGACCAAAGACAGCCTAACTATGGCTACACCTTC. V gene TRBV24-1 combines with J gene TRBJ1-2; the D gene is possibly TRBD1 (5 bases). The CDR3 length is 15 residues. The germline V gene encodes CDR1 KGHDR and CDR2 SFDVKD. The V end was cut by 4 bases, the J end by 0 bases, with 11 bases between.

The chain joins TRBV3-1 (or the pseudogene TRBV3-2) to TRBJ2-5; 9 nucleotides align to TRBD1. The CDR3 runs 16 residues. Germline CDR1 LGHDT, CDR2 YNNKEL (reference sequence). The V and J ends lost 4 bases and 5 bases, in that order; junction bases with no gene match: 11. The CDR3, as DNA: TGTGCCAGCAGCCTCTTACAGGGGGCCTTTTACGAGACCCAGTACTTC. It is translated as CASSLLQGAFYETQYF.

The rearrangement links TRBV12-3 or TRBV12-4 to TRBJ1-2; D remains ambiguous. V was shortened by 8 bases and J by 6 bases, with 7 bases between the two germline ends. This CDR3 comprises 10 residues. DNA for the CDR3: TGTGCCAGCGGAGAGGATGGCTACACCTTC. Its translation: CASGEDGYTF.

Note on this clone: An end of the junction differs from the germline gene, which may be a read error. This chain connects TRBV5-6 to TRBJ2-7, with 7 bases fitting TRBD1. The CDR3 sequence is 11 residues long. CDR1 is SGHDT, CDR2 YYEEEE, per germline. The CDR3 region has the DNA TGTGCCAGCAGCTTGGGACAGGGCCTCACCTTC. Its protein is CASSLGQGLTF.

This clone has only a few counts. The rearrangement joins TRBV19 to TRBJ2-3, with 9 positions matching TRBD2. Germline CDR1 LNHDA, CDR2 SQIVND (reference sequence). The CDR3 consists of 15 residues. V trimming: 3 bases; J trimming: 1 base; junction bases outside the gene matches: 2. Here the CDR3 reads CASSIKRGGTDTQYF. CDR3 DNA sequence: TGTGCCAGTAGTATCAAGCGGGGGGGCACAGATACGCAGTATTTT.

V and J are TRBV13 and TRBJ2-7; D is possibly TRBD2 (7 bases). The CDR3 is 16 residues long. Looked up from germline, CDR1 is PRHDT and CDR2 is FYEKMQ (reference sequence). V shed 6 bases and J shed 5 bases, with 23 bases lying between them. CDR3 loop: CASRPLTSVNRDEQYF. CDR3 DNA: TGTGCCAGCAGACCCTTAACTAGCGTCAACAGGGACGAGCAGTACTTC.

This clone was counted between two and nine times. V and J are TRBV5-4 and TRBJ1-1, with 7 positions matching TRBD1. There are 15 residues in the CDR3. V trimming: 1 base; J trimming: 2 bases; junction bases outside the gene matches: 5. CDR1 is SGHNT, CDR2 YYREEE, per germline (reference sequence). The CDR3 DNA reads TGTGCCAGCAGCTTGAAAGGGGGCCCTAACACTGAAGCTTTCTTT. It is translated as CASSLKGGPNTEAFF.